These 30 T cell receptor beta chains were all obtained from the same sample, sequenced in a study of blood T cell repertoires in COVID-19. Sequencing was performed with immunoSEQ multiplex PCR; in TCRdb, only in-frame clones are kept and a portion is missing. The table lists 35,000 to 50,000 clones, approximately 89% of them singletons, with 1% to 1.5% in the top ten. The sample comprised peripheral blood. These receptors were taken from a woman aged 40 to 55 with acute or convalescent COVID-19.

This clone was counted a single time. CDR3 in DNA: TGTGCCAGCTCACCACCGAGTCCCTCTGGAAACACCATATATTTT. Translated, it gives CASSPPSPSGNTIYF. The chain joins TRBV18 to TRBJ1-3, with D unclear. V was shortened by 0 bases and J by 0 bases, with 6 bases between the two germline ends. This CDR3 contains 15 residues. Germline CDR1 KGHSH, CDR2 LQKENI.

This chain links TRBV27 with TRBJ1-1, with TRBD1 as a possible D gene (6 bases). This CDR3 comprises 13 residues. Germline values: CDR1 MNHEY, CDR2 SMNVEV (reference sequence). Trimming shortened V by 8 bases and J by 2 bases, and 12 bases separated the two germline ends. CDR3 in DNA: TGTGCCAGCCGGACAGACCTAAACACTGAAGCTTTCTTT. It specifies CASRTDLNTEAFF.

The CDR3 coding sequence is TGTGCCAGCAGCCAAAGACGGACAGGGGAGACCCAGTACTTC. Residues: CASSQRRTGETQYF. The chain is built from TRBV6-5 and TRBJ2-5; 8 positions match TRBD1. There are 14 residues in the CDR3. Germline CDR1 and CDR2: MNHEY and SVGAGI. V lost 6 bases to trimming and J lost 5 bases; unmatched junction nucleotides: 8.

CDR3 residues: CASSQSDSITGELFF. DNA of the CDR3: TGTGCCAGCAGCCAATCGGACTCGATCACCGGGGAGCTGTTTTTT. J is TRBJ2-2 and V is TRBV4-2, with D maybe TRBD2 (5 bases). Germline-derived CDR1 and CDR2 are LGHNA and YNFKEQ. The CDR3 runs to 15 residues. Trimming took 2 bases from V and 4 from J, leaving 11 bases between them.

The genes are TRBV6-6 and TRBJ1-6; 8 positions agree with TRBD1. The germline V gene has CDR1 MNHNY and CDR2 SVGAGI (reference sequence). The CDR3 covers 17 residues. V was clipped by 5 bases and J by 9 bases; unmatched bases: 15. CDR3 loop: CASSLEGAGTGASPLHF. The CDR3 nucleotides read TGTGCCAGCAGTCTAGAGGGGGCCGGGACAGGCGCTTCACCCCTCCACTTT.

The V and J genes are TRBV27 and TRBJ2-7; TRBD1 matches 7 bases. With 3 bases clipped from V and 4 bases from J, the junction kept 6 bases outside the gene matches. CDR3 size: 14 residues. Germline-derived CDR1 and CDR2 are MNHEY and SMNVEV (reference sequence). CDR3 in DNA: TGTGCCAGCAGTTTTCAAGGGGGCGGATACGAGCAGTACTTC. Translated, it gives CASSFQGGGYEQYF.

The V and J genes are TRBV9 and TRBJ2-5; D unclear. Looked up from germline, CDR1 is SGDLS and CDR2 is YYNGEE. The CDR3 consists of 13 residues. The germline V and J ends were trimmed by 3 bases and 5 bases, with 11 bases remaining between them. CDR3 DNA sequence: TGTGCCAGCAGCGGAGTTGGGCAGGAGACCCAGTACTTC. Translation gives CASSGVGQETQYF.

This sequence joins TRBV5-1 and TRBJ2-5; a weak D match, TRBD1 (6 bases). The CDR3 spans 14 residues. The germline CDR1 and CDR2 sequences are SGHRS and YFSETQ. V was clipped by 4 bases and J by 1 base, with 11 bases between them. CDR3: CASSPGTSQETQYF. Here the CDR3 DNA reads TGCGCCAGCAGCCCCGGGACAAGCCAAGAGACCCAGTACTTC. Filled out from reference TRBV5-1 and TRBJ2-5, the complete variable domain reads KAGVTQTPRYLIKTRGQQVTLSCSPISGHRSVSWYQQTPGQGLQFLFEYFSETQRNKGNFPGRFSGRQFSNSRSEMNVSTLELGDSALYLCASSPGTSQETQYFGPGTRLLVL.

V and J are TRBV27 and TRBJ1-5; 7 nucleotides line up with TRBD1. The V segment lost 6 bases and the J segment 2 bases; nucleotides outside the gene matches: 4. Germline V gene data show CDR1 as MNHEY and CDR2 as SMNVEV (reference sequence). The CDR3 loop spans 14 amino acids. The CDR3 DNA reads TGTGCCAGCAGACCTACAGGGGGCAATCAGCCCCAGCATTTT. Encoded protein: CASRPTGGNQPQHF.

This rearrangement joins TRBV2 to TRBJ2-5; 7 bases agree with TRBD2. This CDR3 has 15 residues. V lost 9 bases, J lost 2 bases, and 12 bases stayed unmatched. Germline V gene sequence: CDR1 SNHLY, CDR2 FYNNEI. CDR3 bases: TGTGCCAGAACTAGACCGGGACTAACTCAAGAGACCCAGTACTTC. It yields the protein CARTRPGLTQETQYF.

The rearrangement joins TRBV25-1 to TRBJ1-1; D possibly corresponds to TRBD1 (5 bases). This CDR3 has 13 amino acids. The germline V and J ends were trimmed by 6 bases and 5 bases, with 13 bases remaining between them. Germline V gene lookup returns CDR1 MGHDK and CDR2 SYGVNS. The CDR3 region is CASSRTGGTEAFF. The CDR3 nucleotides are TGTGCCAGCAGCCGAACCGGGGGGACTGAAGCTTTCTTT. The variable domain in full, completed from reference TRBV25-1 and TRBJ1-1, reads EADIYQTPRYLVIGTGKKITLECSQTMGHDKMYWYQQDPGMELHLIHYSYGVNSTEKGDLSSESTVSRIRTEHFPLTLESARPSHTSQYLCASSRTGGTEAFFGQGTRLTVV.

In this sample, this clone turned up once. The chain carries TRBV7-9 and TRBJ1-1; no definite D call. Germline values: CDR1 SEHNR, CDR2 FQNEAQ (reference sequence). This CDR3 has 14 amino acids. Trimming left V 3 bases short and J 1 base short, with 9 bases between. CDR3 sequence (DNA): TGTGCCAGCAGCTTCCTAAGTAGGAACACTGAAGCTTTCTTT. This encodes CASSFLSRNTEAFF.

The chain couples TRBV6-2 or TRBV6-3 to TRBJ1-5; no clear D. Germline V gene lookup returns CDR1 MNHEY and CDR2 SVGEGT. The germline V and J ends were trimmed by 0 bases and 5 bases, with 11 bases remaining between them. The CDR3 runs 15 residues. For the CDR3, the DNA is TGTGCCAGCAGTTACTCGACGTACCGGGATCAGCCCCAGCATTTT. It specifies CASSYSTYRDQPQHF.

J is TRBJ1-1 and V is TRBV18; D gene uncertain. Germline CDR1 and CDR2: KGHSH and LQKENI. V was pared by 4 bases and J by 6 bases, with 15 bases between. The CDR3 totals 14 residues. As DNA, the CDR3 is TGTGCCAGCTCACACGGGGTCGGAGTCGCTGAAGCTTTCTTT. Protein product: CASSHGVGVAEAFF. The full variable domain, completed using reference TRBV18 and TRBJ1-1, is NAGVMQNPRHLVRRRGQEARLRCSPMKGHSHVYWYRQLPEEGLKFMVYLQKENIIDESGMPKERFSAEFPKEGPSILRIQQVVRGDSAAYFCASSHGVGVAEAFFGQGTRLTVV.

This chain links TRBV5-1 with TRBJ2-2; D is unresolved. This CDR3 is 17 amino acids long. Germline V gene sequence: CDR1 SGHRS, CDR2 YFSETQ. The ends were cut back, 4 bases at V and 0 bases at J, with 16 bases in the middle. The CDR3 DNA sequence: TGCGCCAGCAGCCCGAGTAGGCGGCACGCGAACACCGGGGAGCTGTTTTTT. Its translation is CASSPSRRHANTGELFF.

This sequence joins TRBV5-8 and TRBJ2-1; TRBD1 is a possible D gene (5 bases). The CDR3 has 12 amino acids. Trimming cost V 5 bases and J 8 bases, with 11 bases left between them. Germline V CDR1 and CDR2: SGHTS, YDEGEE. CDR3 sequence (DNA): TGTGCCAGCAGAGGCAGGGCGGATGAGCAGTTCTTC. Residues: CASRGRADEQFF. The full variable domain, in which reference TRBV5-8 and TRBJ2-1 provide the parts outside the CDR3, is EAGVTQSPTHLIKTRGQQATLRCSPISGHTSVYWYQQALGLGLQFLLWYDEGEERNRGNFPPRFSGRQFPNYSSELNVNALELEDSALYLCASRGRADEQFFGPGTRLTVL.

CDR3 residues: CASRPSAGLMNTEAFF. The CDR3 nucleotides read TGTGCCAGCAGGCCTTCCGCGGGGTTAATGAACACTGAAGCTTTCTTT. V and J are TRBV7-2 and TRBJ1-1; D is unclear. The CDR3 runs 16 residues. Trimming took 6 bases from V and 0 from J, leaving 17 bases between them. Germline V lookup: CDR1 SGHTA, CDR2 FQGNSA.

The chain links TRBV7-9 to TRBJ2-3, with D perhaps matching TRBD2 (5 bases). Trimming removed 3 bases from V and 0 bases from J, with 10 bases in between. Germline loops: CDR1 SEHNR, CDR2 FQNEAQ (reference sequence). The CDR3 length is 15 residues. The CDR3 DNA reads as TGTGCCAGCAGCTTCTCGACTACTAGCACAGATACGCAGTATTTT. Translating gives CASSFSTTSTDTQYF. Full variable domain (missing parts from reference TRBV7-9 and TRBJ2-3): DTGVSQNPRHKITKRGQNVTFRCDPISEHNRLYWYRQTLGQGPEFLTYFQNEAQLEKSRLLSDRFSAERPKGSFSTLEIQRTEQGDSAMYLCASSFSTTSTDTQYFGPGTRLTVL.

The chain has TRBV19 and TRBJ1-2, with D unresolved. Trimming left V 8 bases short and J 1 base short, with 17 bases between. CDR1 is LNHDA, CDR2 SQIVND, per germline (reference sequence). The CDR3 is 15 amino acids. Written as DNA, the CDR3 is TGTGCCAGTTCCGGAGGACCGTATTTTAACTATGGCTACACCTTC. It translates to CASSGGPYFNYGYTF.

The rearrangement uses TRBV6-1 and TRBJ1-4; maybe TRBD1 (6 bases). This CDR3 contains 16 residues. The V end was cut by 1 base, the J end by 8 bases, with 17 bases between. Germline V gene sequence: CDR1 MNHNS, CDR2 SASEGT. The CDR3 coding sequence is TGTGCCAGCAGTGAAGGGGCAGGGGTTAGGGCAGAAAAACTGTTTTTT. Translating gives CASSEGAGVRAEKLFF.

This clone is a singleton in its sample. Here the CDR3 DNA reads TGCGCCAGCAGCTTGGTAGGGACAGGGGGCTACGAGCAGTACTTC. The encoded protein is CASSLVGTGGYEQYF. The V and J genes are TRBV5-1 and TRBJ2-7; 11 nucleotides agree with TRBD1. CDR3 length: 15 amino acids. Per germline, CDR1 SGHRS and CDR2 YFSETQ. The trim removed 0 bases at V and 3 bases at J, leaving 2 bases unmatched.

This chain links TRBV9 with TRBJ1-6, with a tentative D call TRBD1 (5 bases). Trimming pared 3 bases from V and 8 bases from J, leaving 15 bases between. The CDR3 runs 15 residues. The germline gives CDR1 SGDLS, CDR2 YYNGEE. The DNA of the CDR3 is TGTGCCAGCAGCGCGAGCTCAGGGCCCGATTCACCCCTCCACTTT. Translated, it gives CASSASSGPDSPLHF. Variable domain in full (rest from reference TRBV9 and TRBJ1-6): DSGVTQTPKHLITATGQRVTLRCSPRSGDLSVYWYQQSLDQGLQFLIQYYNGEERAKGNILERFSAQQFPDLHSELNLSSLELGDSALYFCASSASSGPDSPLHFGNGTRLTVT.

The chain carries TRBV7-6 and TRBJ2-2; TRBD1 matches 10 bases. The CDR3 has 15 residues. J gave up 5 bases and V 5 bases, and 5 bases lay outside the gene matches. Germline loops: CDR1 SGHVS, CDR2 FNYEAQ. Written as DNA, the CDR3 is TGTGCCAGCAGCCTGGGGACAGGGGAAACCGGGGAGCTGTTTTTT. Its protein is CASSLGTGETGELFF.

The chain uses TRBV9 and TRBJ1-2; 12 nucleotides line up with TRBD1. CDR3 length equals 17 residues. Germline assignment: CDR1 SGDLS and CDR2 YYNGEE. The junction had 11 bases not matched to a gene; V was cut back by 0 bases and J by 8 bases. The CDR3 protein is CASSVGPGQGAPGGYTF. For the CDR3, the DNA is TGTGCCAGCAGCGTAGGGCCGGGACAGGGGGCGCCTGGCGGCTACACCTTC.

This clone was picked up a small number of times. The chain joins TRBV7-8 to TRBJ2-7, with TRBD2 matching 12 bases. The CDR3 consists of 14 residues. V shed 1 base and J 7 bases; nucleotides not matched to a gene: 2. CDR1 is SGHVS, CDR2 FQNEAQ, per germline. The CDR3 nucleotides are TGTGCCAGCAGCTTAGGACTAGCGGGAGTTGAGCAGTACTTC. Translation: CASSLGLAGVEQYF.

The chain's CDR3 is CATNTWGGEEETQYF. The CDR3, as DNA: TGTGCCACCAATACGTGGGGCGGGGAAGAAGAGACCCAGTACTTC. The V call is TRBV28, the J call TRBJ2-5, with D perhaps matching TRBD2 (6 bases). Germline V CDR1 and CDR2: MDHEN, SYDVKM. This CDR3 comprises 15 residues. V lost 10 bases, J lost 3 bases, and 21 bases lay in between. Full variable domain (remainder filled in from reference TRBV28 and TRBJ2-5): DVKVTQSSRYLVKRTGEKVFLECVQDMDHENMFWYRQDPGLGLRLIYFSYDVKMKEKGDIPEGYSVSREKKERFSLILESASTNQTSMYLCATNTWGGEEETQYFGPGTRLLVL.

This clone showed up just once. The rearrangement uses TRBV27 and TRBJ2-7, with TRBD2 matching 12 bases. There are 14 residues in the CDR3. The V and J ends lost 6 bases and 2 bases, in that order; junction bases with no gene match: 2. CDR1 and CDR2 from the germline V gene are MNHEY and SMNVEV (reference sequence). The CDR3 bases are TGTGCCAGCAGGAGGACTAGCGGGACCTACGAGCAGTACTTC. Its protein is CASRRTSGTYEQYF.

CDR3 region: CASSLGRTDTQYF. The CDR3 nucleotides are TGTGCCAGCAGTTTAGGCAGGACAGATACGCAGTATTTT. The chain employs TRBV27 and TRBJ2-3; D not certain. The CDR3 extends over 13 amino acids. The V end was cut by 2 bases, the J end by 3 bases, with 6 bases between. Germline-derived CDR1 and CDR2 are MNHEY and SMNVEV (reference sequence).

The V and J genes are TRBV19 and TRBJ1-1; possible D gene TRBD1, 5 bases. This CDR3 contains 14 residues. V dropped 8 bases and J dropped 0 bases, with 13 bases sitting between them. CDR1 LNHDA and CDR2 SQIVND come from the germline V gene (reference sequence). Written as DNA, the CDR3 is TGTGCCAGTTATAGTCCAGGGATGAACACTGAAGCTTTCTTT. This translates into CASYSPGMNTEAFF.

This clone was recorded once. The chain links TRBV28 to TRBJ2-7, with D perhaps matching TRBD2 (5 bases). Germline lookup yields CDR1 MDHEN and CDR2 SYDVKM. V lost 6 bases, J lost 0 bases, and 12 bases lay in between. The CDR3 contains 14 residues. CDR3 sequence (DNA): TGTGCCAGCAGGACCACTGGGAGCTCCTACGAGCAGTACTTC. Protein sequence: CASRTTGSSYEQYF.